This entry is about one T cell receptor beta chain. Its target antigen remains unknown. No base quality information exists; no much larger clone differs at one position. This entry is derived from a study of long-term antiretroviral therapy in people with HIV (dated by TCRdb to the early 2020s). The study in broad terms: Collection of the earliest samples took place about a decade ahead of the 2015 WHO recommendation for immediate ART, at a time when ART was typically delayed until CD4 counts fell. Among the roughly 30 participants with HIV, over nine were female. No cross-contamination during QIAcube processing turned up in test extractions that ran a monoclonal T-cell line alongside 30 or so polyclonal samples. Whether ART initiation and durable HIV suppression were associated with changes in peripheral blood TRB repertoire composition and diversity was tested in a retrospective serial study. From a few dozen adults with confirmed HIV infection, the cohort provided some 200 cryopreserved PBMC samples, gathered serially across a mean of approximately six years (range 1-12). Study-wide conclusions, independent of this receptor: The samples span the years 2004 to 2017, and the ART regimens used may be less effective than current regimens. Expanded TRB clones identified before ART initiation dominated the repertoire across all time points, though the dominance fluctuated and decreased in many PLHIV after ART. Owing to limited PBMC availability, only the TCR beta chain was sequenced, without alpha chain pairing. A significant increase in TRB diversity was found to be associated with ART initiation, although TRB diversity was observed to remain significantly below that of transplant donor controls even after long-term ART. Inferences about post-ART repertoire changes were limited because no data were available on ART adherence, viral resistance or therapy changes. Narrower CDR3 length ranges were observed in HIV repertoires than in controls, and an antigen-experienced repertoire with only a slight naive shift after ART was suggested by the network structure. Unsorted PBMC were profiled instead of sorted CD4+ and CD8+ T cells because pre-ART samples had limited cell numbers.

Looking up the germline V gene yields CDR1 SGHAT and CDR2 FQNNGV. The CDR3 has 15 amino acids, counting the end cysteine and phenylalanine. The read is trimmed to its CDR3 DNA, 45 bases read in frame from base 1. At the junction V is shortened by 5 bases and J by 2 bases; bases outside the gene matches: 6. Inclusion was restricted to participants for whom at least one PBMC sample before ART initiation and at least two post-ART samples were available. Treatment was received in the United States of America by all participants with HIV. Before DNA extraction, cryopreserved samples containing 1-10 million PBMC were thawed and washed. At the time of the earliest PBMC sample, participants with HIV were aged between roughly 20 and 54 years. PBMC samples were contributed by each participant from 1-4 timepoints before ART initiation and 2-8 timepoints after ART initiation, with a median of 7 samples. Serial HIV viral load, CD4+ T-cell count, ART history and demographic data were obtained for every participant. A Qiagen kit on a QIAcube was used to extract genomic DNA from unsorted PBMC, with samples processed in batches of 12.

The immunoSEQ hsTCRB v3.0 assay was used at survey level resolution for TRB variable region sequencing. The target sequencing depth for TRB was roughly 40,000-50,000 T-cell genomes per sample. TRB libraries were pooled and sequenced on an Illumina MiSeq using a v3 150-cycle kit. The authors' analysis ran thus. Repertoire analysis was run in R within a reproducible Nextflow workflow that covered QC, data transformation and analysis. LymphoSeq2, an R package for exploring AIRR-Seq data, was used to implement custom analyses. A handful of samples that produced fewer than 5000 total TRB sequences were removed, so under 200 HIV repertoires were analyzed. Of the roughly 190 retained HIV repertoires, over 55 were collected before and 120 to 130 after ART initiation. Each repertoire was downsampled to 5000 TRB nucleotide sequences, and summary statistics were averaged across 100 downsampling iterations. Only TRB sequences with CDR3 regions of at least seven amino acids were retained for analysis. A Shannon entropy-derived clonality score and the Gini coefficient were used to measure diversity. Repertoire networks linked the top 5000 CDR3 amino acid sequences whenever two sequences differed by an edit distance of one. Antigen specificity groups and MHC restriction were predicted for TRB CDR3 amino acid sequences with GLIPH2. CDR3 amino acid sequences were matched against VDJdb and McPAS-TCR to flag known CMV, EBV, HIV or tissue antigen associations. Pre-ART, post-ART and control groups were compared with Wilcoxon signed-rank tests and Holm-Bonferroni correction. As stored in TCRdb, this immuneACCESS dataset retains in-frame rearrangements with V and J assigned. A fraction of the clones does not appear; measured against another copy, unresolved V genes explain less than half of the discrepancy, and the remainder lacks a known reason. For V, J and clone size, that table is used; D and trimming come from the DNA. The sample records approximately 26,000 clones, 70% to 90% of which are singletons. The ten largest clones take up 3.6% of the sample.

This specimen was unsorted PBMCs, taken 1.8 years after starting antiretroviral therapy. The rearrangement joined TRBV11-2 to TRBJ2-3; TRBD2 aligns with 8 central bases. The receptor comes from a woman aged 18-35 years with HIV. The CDR3 here reads CASSHSGAPTDTQYF. The nucleotides read TGTGCCAGCAGCCATAGCGGGGCCCCCACAGATACGCAGTATTTT.